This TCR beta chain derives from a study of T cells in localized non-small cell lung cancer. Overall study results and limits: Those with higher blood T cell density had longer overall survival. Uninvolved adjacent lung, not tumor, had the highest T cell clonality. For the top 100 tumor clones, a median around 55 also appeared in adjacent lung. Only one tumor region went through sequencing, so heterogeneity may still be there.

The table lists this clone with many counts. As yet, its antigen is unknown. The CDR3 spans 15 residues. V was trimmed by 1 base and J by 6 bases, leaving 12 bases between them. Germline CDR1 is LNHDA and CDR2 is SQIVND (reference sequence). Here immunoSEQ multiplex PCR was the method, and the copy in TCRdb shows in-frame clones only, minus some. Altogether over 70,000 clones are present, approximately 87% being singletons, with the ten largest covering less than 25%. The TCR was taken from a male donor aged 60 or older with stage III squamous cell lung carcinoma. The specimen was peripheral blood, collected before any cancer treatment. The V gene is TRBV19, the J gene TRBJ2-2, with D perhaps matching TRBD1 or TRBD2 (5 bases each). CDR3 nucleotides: TGTGCCAGTAGTATAGCCTCTGGGGGAGCCGGGGAGCTGTTTTTT. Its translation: CASSIASGGAGELFF.